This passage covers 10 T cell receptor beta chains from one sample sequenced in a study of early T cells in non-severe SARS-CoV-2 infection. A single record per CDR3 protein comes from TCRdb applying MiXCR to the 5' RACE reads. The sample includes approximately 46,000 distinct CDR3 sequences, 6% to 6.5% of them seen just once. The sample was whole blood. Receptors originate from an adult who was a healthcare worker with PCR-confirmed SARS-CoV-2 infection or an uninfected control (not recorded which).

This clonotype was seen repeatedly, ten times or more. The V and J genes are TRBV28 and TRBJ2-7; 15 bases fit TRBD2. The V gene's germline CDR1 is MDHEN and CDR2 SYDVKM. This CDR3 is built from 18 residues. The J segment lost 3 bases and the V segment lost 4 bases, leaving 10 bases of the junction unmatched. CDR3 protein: CASSSSGTSGGLFYEQYF. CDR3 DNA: TGTGCCAGCAGTTCCTCCGGGACTAGCGGGGGGCTTTTCTACGAGCAGTACTTC.

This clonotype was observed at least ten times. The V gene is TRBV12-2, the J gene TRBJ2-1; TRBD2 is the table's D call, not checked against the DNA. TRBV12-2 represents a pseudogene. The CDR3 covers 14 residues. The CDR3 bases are TGTGCAAGTCGCTCAGGAGGGGTAGCTAATGAGCAGTTCTTC. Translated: CASRSGGVANEQFF.

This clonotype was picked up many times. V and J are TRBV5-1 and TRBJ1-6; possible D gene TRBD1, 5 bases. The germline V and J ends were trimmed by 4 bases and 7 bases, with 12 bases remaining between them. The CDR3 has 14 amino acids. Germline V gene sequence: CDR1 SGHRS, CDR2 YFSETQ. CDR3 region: CASSAGDQNSPLHF. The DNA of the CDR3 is TGCGCCAGCAGCGCGGGGGACCAGAATTCACCCCTCCACTTT.

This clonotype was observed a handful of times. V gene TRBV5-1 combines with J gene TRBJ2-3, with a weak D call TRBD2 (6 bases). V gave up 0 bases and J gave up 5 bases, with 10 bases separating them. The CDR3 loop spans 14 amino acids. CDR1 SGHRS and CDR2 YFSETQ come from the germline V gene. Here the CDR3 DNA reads TGCGCCAGCAGCTTGGGCGGGGTAGGAGATACGCAGTATTTT. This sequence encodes CASSLGGVGDTQYF.

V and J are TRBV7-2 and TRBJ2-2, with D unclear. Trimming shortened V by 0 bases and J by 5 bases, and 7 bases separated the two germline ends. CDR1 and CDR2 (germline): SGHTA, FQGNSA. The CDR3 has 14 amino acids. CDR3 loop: CASSLALGTGELFF. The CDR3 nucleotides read TGTGCCAGCAGCTTAGCACTGGGTACCGGGGAGCTGTTTTTT.

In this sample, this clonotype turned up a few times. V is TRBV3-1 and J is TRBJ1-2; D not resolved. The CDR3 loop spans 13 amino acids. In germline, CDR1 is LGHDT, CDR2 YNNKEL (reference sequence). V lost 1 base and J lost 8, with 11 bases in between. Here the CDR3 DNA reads TGTGCCAGCAGCCAAGGGCACGCGAGAGGCTACACCTTC. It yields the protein CASSQGHARGYTF. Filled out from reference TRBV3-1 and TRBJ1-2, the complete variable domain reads DTAVSQTPKYLVTQMGNDKSIKCEQNLGHDTMYWYKQDSKKFLKIMFSYNNKELIINETVPNRFSPKSPDKAHLNLHINSLELGDSAVYFCASSQGHARGYTFGSGTRLTVV.

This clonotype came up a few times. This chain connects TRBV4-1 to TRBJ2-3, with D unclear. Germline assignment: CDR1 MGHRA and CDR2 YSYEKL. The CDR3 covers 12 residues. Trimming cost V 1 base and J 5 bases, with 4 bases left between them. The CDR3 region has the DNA TGCGCCAGCAGCCAAGTAGGAGATACGCAGTATTTT. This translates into CASSQVGDTQYF.

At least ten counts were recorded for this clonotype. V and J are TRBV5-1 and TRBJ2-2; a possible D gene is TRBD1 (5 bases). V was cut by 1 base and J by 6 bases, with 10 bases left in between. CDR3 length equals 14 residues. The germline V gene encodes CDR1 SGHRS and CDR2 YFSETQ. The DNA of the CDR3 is TGCGCCAGCAGCTTGCATCCAGGGTCCGGGGAGCTGTTTTTT. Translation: CASSLHPGSGELFF.

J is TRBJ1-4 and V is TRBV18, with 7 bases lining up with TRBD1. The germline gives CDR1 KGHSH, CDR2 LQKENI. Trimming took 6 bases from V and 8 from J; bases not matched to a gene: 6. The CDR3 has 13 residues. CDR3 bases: TGTGCCAGCTCCAGGGGGTACCGAGAAAAACTGTTTTTT. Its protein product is CASSRGYREKLFF.

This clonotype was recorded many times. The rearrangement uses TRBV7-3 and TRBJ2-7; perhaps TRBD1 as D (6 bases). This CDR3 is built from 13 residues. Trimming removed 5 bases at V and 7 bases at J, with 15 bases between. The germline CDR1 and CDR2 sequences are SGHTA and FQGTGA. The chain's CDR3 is CASSKYLGGEQYF. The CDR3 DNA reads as TGTGCCAGCAGCAAATACTTAGGGGGAGAGCAGTACTTC.